This T cell receptor beta chain was retrieved from a study of T cell responses to AZD1222 COVID-19 vaccine. This clone is deemed medium-sized (0.01 to 0.1%). No antigen is known for it. Study results and caveats: Among vaccine-associated CD4 TCRs, coverage spanned spike, with dominance at 160-218 and 743-854.

This CDR3 is 12 amino acids long. V lost 4 bases, J lost 6 bases, and 9 bases lay in between. Sequencing was performed with immunoSEQ multiplex PCR; in TCRdb, only in-frame clones are kept and a portion is missing. The sample has about 140,000 clones, 90% seen once. V gene TRBV12-3 or TRBV12-4 combines with J gene TRBJ1-1; tentative D call: TRBD1 (5 bases). This TCR was sampled from an adult in good health. The specimen comprised peripheral blood, sampled on day 0 of AZD1222 vaccination. The CDR3 coding sequence is TGTGCCAGCAGTTCCCCGGGGGCTGAAGCTTTCTTT. Amino acid sequence: CASSSPGAEAFF.